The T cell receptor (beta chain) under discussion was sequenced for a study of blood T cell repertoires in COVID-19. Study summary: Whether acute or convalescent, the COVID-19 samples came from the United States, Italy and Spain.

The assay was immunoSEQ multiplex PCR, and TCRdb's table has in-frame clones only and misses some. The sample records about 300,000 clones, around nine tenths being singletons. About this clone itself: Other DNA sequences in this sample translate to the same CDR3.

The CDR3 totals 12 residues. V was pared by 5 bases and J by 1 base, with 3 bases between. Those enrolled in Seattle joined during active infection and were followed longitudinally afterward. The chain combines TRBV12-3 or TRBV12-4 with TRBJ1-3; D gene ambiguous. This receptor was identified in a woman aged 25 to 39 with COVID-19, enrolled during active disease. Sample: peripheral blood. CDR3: CASSPSGNTIYF. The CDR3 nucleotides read TGTGCCAGCAGTCCGTCTGGAAACACCATATATTTT.